This paragraph reports one TCR beta chain. Its antigen is not known. The data are from a study of cytomegalovirus exposure and HLA in healthy donors. Broader study findings: A later examination showed that TCR association rates differed by HLA locus, with DRB1 most and HLA-C fewest.

With V trimmed by 0 bases and J by 11 bases, 10 bases remained unmatched. Germline CDR1 SGDLS, CDR2 YYNGEE. This CDR3 has 15 residues. PCR amplification relied on 60 Vbeta primers (plus 13 Jbeta primers). The table came from immunoSEQ multiplex PCR; TCRdb's copy has only in-frame clones and leaves some out. The sample has around 150,000 clones, roughly 85% seen once; the top ten hold around 3.7%. The clonotype comes from a male donor in good health and CMV-seronegative. The chain combines TRBV9 with TRBJ1-1, with TRBD1 identical over 10 bases. Sequenced: PBMCs. CDR3: CASSVDRTGGSGAFF. The CDR3 nucleotides read TGTGCCAGCAGCGTAGATCGGACAGGGGGTTCCGGGGCTTTCTTT.